Sequencing of this TCR beta chain was carried out in a study of T cell responses to AZD1222 COVID-19 vaccine. Clones were read by immunoSEQ multiplex PCR, and TCRdb kept only the in-frame ones, dropping some. This table holds 150,000 to 190,000 clones, approximately 90% found once. With respect to this clone: Its antigen is currently unknown.

Overall study results and limits: Breadth and depth of Spike-specific TCRs rose after two AZD1222 doses. White British donors predominated, females outnumbered males, and clonal diversity was possibly underestimated.

The V gene's germline CDR1 is ENHRY and CDR2 SYGVKD. V shed 6 bases and J 3 bases; nucleotides not matched to a gene: 4. This CDR3 has 15 amino acids. The TCR comes from an adult who had recovered from COVID-19. The gene calls are TRBV10-3 and TRBJ1-3, with TRBD1 matching 11 bases. Sequences were derived from peripheral blood, sampled after recovery from COVID-19. The CDR3 DNA is TGTGCCATCAGGTCGGGACAGGGGGATGGAAACACCATATATTTT. Protein product: CAIRSGQGDGNTIYF.